This T cell receptor beta chain was obtained from a study of shared clonotypes between healthy human individuals. Study observations and caveats: Only blood underwent sampling, and tissue repertoires likely differ. It was the non-shared clonotypes that had lower generation probabilities than clonotypes shared by all four donors.

In the case of this clone: Its antigen is currently unknown.

Deep-level assay runs were performed. Produced via immunoSEQ multiplex PCR; TCRdb's table is partial and in-frame only. This table holds a few million clones, under 95% found once. Germline CDR1 is LNHDA and CDR2 is SQIVND (reference sequence). The CDR3 has 16 residues. The V segment lost 3 bases and the J segment 2 bases; nucleotides outside the gene matches: 5. This TCR derives from a man between 18 and 29 years old in good health. Some clones in this sample may be carry-over from other donors' samples. Sequenced input: naive CD4+ T cells from PBMCs. Subset noted: CD45RA+ positively selected. The V gene is TRBV19, the J gene TRBJ2-3; 10 bases line up with TRBD1. CDR3 nucleotide sequence: TGTGCCAGTAGTATTGCGGGACAGGGGCTCACAGATACGCAGTATTTT. Amino acid sequence: CASSIAGQGLTDTQYF.